Included here is one T cell receptor beta chain sequence, with context. The data were produced by immunoSEQ multiplex PCR, yet TCRdb's version contains in-frame clones alone and is incomplete. The data show 35,000 to 50,000 clones, about 90% seen once. This sample was included in a study of OX40 agonist ivuxolimab in advanced cancers. The CDR3 contains 15 residues. The germline gives CDR1 SGDLS, CDR2 YYNGEE. The V and J ends lost 7 bases and 2 bases respectively, with 19 bases between them. This chain links TRBV9 with TRBJ2-7; possibly TRBD1 or TRBD2 for D (5 bases each). Material: CD4+ or CD8+ T cells sorted from blood, obtained in a trial of the OX40 agonist ivuxolimab. The TCR originated in an adult with an advanced solid tumor such as melanoma, head and neck, liver or kidney cancer. The CDR3: CASGGKAVTTYEQYF. In DNA, the CDR3 is TGTGCCAGCGGGGGAAAGGCGGTAACAACCTACGAGCAGTACTTC.